Listed below are T cell receptor beta chains from one sample, sequenced in a study of blood T cell repertoires in COVID-19. Measured with immunoSEQ multiplex PCR; TCRdb has only the in-frame clones, and not every one. The data show 150,000 to 200,000 clones, with 86% seen just once and about 7% held by the top ten. Material for sequencing was peripheral blood. Receptor source: a woman of 80 years or more in a cohort sampled during active or convalescent COVID-19. Each CDR3 is given with its conserved first and last residue. A D gene is named only where the DNA matches it firmly.

v_call	j_call	d_call	cdr3_aa	cdr3_nt
TRBV21-1	TRBJ2-1	-	CASSRPQTDTRDYFNEQFF	TGTGCCAGCAGCCGGCCGCAGACAGACACCCGGGACTACTTCAATGAGCAGTTCTTC
TRBV2	TRBJ2-2	-	CASSEPGAPGELFF	TGTGCCAGCAGTGAACCCGGTGCCCCCGGGGAGCTGTTTTTT
TRBV7-9	TRBJ2-7	TRBD1	CASTESTGYSYEQYF	TGTGCCAGCACCGAGTCGACAGGGTATTCCTACGAGCAGTACTTC
TRBV25-1	TRBJ1-3	TRBD1	CASSDLDRGNTIYF	TGTGCCAGCAGTGATTTGGACAGGGGAAACACCATATATTTT
TRBV6-1	TRBJ2-3	-	CASSEVGPQYF	TGTGCCAGCAGTGAAGTTGGCCCGCAGTATTTT
TRBV19	TRBJ1-1	TRBD1	CASSNAGTGNAEAFF	TGTGCCAGTAGTAATGCCGGGACAGGGAACGCTGAAGCTTTCTTT
TRBV24-1	TRBJ2-7	-	CATSDGGRGGEQYF	TGTGCCACCAGTGACGGGGGGCGCGGCGGCGAGCAGTACTTC
TRBV21-1	TRBJ1-1	-	CASSKERFTEAFF	TGTGCCAGCAGCAAGGAGCGGTTCACTGAAGCTTTCTTT
TRBV7-8	TRBJ1-4	-	CASSFGSINEKLFF	TGTGCCAGCAGCTTTGGGAGTATTAATGAAAAACTGTTTTTT
TRBV3-1/TRBV3-2	TRBJ2-4	TRBD2	CASSQDPSFSAGGPTSFQYF	TGTGCCAGCAGCCAAGACCCCTCCTTTTCAGCGGGAGGGCCTACATCCTTTCAGTACTTC
TRBV25-1	TRBJ1-4	-	CASSESGRGEKLFF	TGTGCCAGCAGTGAATCGGGCAGGGGTGAAAAACTGTTTTTT
TRBV2	TRBJ1-4	-	CASNVLGGNEKLFF	TGTGCCAGCAACGTCTTAGGGGGTAATGAAAAACTGTTTTTT
TRBV14	TRBJ1-2	TRBD1	CASSLGTGGGYTF	TGTGCCAGCAGCCTTGGGACAGGGGGCGGCTACACCTTC